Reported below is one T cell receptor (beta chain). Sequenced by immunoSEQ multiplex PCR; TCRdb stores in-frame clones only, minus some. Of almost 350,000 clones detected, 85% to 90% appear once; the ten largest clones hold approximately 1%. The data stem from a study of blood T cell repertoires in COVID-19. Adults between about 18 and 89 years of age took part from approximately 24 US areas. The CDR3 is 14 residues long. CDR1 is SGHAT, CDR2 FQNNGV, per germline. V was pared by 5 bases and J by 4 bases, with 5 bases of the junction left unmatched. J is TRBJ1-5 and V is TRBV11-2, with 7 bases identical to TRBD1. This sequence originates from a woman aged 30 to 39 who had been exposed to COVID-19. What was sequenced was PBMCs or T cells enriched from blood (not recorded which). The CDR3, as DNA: TGTGCCAGCAGCCCTGGGACAGAAAATCAGCCCCAGCATTTT. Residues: CASSPGTENQPQHF.